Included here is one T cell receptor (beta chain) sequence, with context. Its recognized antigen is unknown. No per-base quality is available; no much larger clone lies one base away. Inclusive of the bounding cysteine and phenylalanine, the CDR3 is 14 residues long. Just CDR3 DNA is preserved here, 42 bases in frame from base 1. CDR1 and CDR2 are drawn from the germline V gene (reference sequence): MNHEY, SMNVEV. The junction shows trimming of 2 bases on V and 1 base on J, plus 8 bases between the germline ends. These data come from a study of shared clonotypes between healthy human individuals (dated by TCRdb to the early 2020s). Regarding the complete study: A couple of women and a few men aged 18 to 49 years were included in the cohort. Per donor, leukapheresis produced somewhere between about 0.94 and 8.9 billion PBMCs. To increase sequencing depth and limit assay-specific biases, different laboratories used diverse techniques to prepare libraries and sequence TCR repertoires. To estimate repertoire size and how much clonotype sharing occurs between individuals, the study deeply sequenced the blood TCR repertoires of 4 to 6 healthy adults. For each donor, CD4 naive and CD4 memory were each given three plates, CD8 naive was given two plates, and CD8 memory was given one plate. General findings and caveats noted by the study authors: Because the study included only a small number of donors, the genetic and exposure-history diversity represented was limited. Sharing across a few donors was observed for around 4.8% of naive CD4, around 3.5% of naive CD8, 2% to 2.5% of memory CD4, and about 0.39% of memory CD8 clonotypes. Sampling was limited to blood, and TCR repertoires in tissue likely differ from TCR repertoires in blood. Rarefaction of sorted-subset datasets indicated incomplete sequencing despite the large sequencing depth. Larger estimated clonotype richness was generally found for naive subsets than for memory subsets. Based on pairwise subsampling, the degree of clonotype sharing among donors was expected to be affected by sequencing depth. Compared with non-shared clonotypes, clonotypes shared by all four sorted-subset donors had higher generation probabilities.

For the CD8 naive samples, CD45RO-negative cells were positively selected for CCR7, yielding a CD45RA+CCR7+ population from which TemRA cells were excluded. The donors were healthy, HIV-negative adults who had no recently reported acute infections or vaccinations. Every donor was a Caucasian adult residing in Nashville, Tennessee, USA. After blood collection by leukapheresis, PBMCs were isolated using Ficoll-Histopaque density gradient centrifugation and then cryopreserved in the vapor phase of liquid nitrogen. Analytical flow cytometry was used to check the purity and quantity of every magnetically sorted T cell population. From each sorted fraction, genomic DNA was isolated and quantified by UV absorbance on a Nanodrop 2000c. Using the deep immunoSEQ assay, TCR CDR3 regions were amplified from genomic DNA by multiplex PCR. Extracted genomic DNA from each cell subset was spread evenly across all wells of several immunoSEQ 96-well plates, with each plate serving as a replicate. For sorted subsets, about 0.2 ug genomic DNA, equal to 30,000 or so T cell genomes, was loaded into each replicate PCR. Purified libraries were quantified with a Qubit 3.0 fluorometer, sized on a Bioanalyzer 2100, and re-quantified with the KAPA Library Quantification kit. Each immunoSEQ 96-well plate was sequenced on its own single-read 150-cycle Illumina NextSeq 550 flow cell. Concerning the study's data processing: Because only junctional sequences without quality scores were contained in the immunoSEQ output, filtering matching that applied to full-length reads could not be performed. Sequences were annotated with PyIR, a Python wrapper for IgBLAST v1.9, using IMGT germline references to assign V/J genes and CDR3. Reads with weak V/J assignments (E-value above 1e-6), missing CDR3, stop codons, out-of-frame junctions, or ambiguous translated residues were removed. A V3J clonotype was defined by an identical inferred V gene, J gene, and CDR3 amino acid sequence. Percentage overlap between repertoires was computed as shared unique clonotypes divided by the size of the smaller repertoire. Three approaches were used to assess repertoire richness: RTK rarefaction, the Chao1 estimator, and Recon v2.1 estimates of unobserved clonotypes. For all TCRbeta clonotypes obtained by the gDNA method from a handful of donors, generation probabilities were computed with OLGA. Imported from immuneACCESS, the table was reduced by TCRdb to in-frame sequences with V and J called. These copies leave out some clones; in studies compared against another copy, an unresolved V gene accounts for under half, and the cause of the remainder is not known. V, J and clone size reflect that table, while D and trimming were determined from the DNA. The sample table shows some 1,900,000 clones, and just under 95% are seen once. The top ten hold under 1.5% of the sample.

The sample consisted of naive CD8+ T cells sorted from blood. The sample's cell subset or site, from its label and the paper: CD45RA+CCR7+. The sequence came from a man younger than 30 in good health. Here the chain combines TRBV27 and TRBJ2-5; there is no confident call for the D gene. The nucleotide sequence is TGTGCCAGCAGTTTAGGCCTAAGCCAAGAGACCCAGTACTTC. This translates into CASSLGLSQETQYF.